One sample yielded the 25 T cell receptor beta chains listed below, sequenced in a study of T cell clonotyping in hematopoietic cell transplantation. The data were produced by immunoSEQ multiplex PCR, yet TCRdb's version contains in-frame clones alone and is incomplete. The data hold under 45,000 clones, with 80% to 90% observed a single time. Sequencing was done on a sample of peripheral blood mononuclear cells. The receptors stem from a woman between 35 and 50 years old in good health. Some clones in this sample may be carry-over from other donors' samples.

The rearrangement uses TRBV19 and TRBJ1-5; tentatively, D is TRBD1 (5 bases). CDR1 is LNHDA and CDR2 is SQIVND in the germline V gene (reference sequence). V lost 6 bases and J lost 7, with 10 bases in between. The CDR3 extends over 12 amino acids. CDR3 amino acids: CASRGREQPQHF. The CDR3 nucleotides are TGTGCCAGTAGGGGCAGGGAACAGCCCCAGCATTTT.

The V gene is TRBV5-4, the J gene TRBJ2-1, with D tentatively TRBD2 (7 bases). Per germline, CDR1 SGHNT and CDR2 YYREEE (reference sequence). CDR3 size: 14 residues. V gave up 1 base and J gave up 5 bases, with 10 bases separating them. The CDR3 DNA reads TGTGCCAGCAGCTTGCGGGGGGCTAACAATGAGCAGTTCTTC. It translates to CASSLRGANNEQFF.

CDR3 in DNA: TGTGCCAGCAGTGCCACCTCCGTCGGGACTAGTGGCACAGATACGCAGTATTTT. Translating gives CASSATSVGTSGTDTQYF. This chain joins TRBV6-1 and TRBJ2-3, with 8 bases lining up with TRBD2. Germline CDR1 MNHNS, CDR2 SASEGT. The length of the CDR3 is 18 residues. V lost 4 bases and J lost 1; bases outside the gene matches: 13.

The gene calls are TRBV10-3 and TRBJ1-1; weak D call: TRBD1 (5 bases). In germline, CDR1 is ENHRY, CDR2 SYGVKD. The CDR3 contains 15 residues. The ends were cut back, 7 bases at V and 1 base at J, with 16 bases in the middle. The CDR3 DNA reads as TGTGCCATCACCGGCGAGGGGCGGCGGAACACTGAAGCTTTCTTT. Translation: CAITGEGRRNTEAFF.

J is TRBJ2-7 and V is TRBV15; the D call may be TRBD1 or TRBD2 (5 bases each). CDR3 size: 15 residues. The V and J ends lost 6 bases and 0 bases respectively, with 15 bases between them. Germline CDR1 is LNHNV and CDR2 is YYDKDF (reference sequence). This CDR3 is CATRRDLGSSYEQYF. The CDR3 DNA reads TGTGCCACCAGACGGGACCTGGGGAGCTCCTACGAGCAGTACTTC.

This sequence joins TRBV30 and TRBJ2-1, with D possibly called TRBD1 or TRBD2 (5 bases each). Germline V lookup: CDR1 GTSNPN, CDR2 SVGIG (reference sequence). Trimming cost V 0 bases and J 2 bases, with 11 bases left between them. This CDR3 has 15 residues. Here the CDR3 DNA reads TGTGCCTGGAGTGTGTGGGACCAGCCCTACAATGAGCAGTTCTTC. Translated: CAWSVWDQPYNEQFF.

This clone showed up just a few times. The rearrangement links TRBV28 to TRBJ1-1; D ambiguous. The V end lost 6 bases, the J end lost 7 bases, and 18 bases lay between the germline ends. This CDR3 comprises 14 residues. CDR1 and CDR2 from the germline V gene are MDHEN and SYDVKM. CDR3 nucleotide sequence: TGTGCCAGCAGGCTCAGGAGGCTGGCTGATGAAGCTTTCTTT. This sequence encodes CASRLRRLADEAFF.

This chain connects TRBV7-3 to TRBJ1-1; D not certain. The length of the CDR3 is 12 residues. Germline V gene sequence: CDR1 SGHTA, CDR2 FQGTGA. The V end lost 4 bases, the J end lost 3 bases, and 6 bases lay between the germline ends. The CDR3 DNA follows: TGTGCCAGCAGCTCCCGGGACACTGAAGCTTTCTTT. Translated, it gives CASSSRDTEAFF.

The chain employs TRBV28 and TRBJ1-2; D gene uncertain. Germline CDR1 is MDHEN and CDR2 is SYDVKM. V was clipped by 6 bases and J by 4 bases, with 6 bases between them. The CDR3 runs to 11 residues. In DNA form, the CDR3 reads TGTGCCAGCAGCTCACTCTATGGCTACACCTTC. As protein: CASSSLYGYTF.

V is TRBV9 and J is TRBJ2-1; D uncertain. Germline CDR1 SGDLS, CDR2 YYNGEE. The CDR3 is made up of 15 amino acids. The V end lost 1 base, the J end lost 0 bases, and 8 bases lay between the germline ends. CDR3: CASSVIGGSYNEQFF. The CDR3 DNA sequence: TGTGCCAGCAGCGTAATAGGCGGCTCCTACAATGAGCAGTTCTTC. Full variable domain (missing parts from reference TRBV9 and TRBJ2-1): DSGVTQTPKHLITATGQRVTLRCSPRSGDLSVYWYQQSLDQGLQFLIQYYNGEERAKGNILERFSAQQFPDLHSELNLSSLELGDSALYFCASSVIGGSYNEQFFGPGTRLTVL.

The CDR3 here is CAWSVLGSLLFF. CDR3 DNA sequence: TGTGCCTGGAGTGTACTAGGGAGCCTCTTGTTTTTT. This chain links TRBV30 with TRBJ1-4; D uncertain. The CDR3 extends over 12 amino acids. V was shortened by 0 bases and J by 15 bases, with 14 bases between the two germline ends. Per the germline V gene, CDR1 is GTSNPN and CDR2 is SVGIG (reference sequence).

The gene calls are TRBV25-1 and TRBJ2-7, with a tentative D call TRBD2 (6 bases). Per the germline V gene, CDR1 is MGHDK and CDR2 is SYGVNS. Trimming left V 3 bases short and J 3 bases short, with 15 bases between. The CDR3 loop spans 15 amino acids. The CDR3 nucleotides read TGTGCCAGCAGTGATTACGCTGGGGGAGGCTACGAGCAGTACTTC. It translates to CASSDYAGGGYEQYF.

The chain has TRBV4-1 and TRBJ2-3; 9 nucleotides match TRBD2. The CDR3 runs to 17 residues. Trimming removed 4 bases from V and 3 bases from J; junction bases left unmatched: 11. Germline values: CDR1 MGHRA, CDR2 YSYEKL. The CDR3 spells CASSLRSGRTVTDTQYF. The CDR3 DNA sequence: TGCGCCAGCAGCCTTCGGAGCGGGAGGACAGTGACAGATACGCAGTATTTT.

This chain connects TRBV27 to TRBJ1-1; D gene uncertain. The CDR3 consists of 11 residues. V shed 5 bases and J shed 4 bases, with 5 bases lying between them. Per the germline V gene, CDR1 is MNHEY and CDR2 is SMNVEV (reference sequence). Here the CDR3 reads CASSLGTEAFF. For the CDR3, the DNA is TGTGCCAGCAGTCTGGGCACTGAAGCTTTCTTT.

Notes on this clone: No DNA is shown, since the ends of the CDR3 on it are uncertain; the CDR3 is the one TCRdb lists. The rearrangement joins TRBV7-2 to TRBJ2-7; the D call of TRBD2 is as the table states it, not checked on the DNA. The CDR3 length is 14 residues, termini included. In germline, CDR1 is SGHTA, CDR2 FQGNSA. CDR3 in amino acids: CASSFGSGGYEQYF.

The chain combines TRBV27 with TRBJ2-3; 10 bases line up with TRBD2. This CDR3 is built from 15 residues. Germline V CDR1 and CDR2: MNHEY, SMNVEV (reference sequence). V lost 5 bases to trimming and J lost 4 bases; unmatched junction nucleotides: 6. The CDR3 here is CASSQSGTSADTQYF. The CDR3 bases are TGTGCCAGCAGTCAGTCCGGGACTAGCGCAGATACGCAGTATTTT.

V usage is TRBV30 and J usage is TRBJ2-7, with TRBD2 matching 12 bases. V gave up 5 bases and J gave up 2 bases; unmatched junction bases: 1. This CDR3 has 13 residues. The V gene's germline CDR1 is GTSNPN and CDR2 SVGIG (reference sequence). The CDR3 spells CAWWTSGTYEQYF. The CDR3 bases are TGTGCCTGGTGGACTAGCGGGACCTACGAGCAGTACTTC. The whole variable domain, remainder taken from reference TRBV30 and TRBJ2-7, is SQTIHQWPATLVQPVGSPLSLECTVEGTSNPNLYWYRQAAGRGLQLLFYSVGIGQISSEVPQNLSASRPQDRQFILSSKKLLLSDSGFYLCAWWTSGTYEQYFGPGTRLTVT.

This chain joins TRBV2 and TRBJ2-5, with no clear D. Germline-derived CDR1 and CDR2 are SNHLY and FYNNEI. V was shortened by 6 bases and J by 0 bases, with 8 bases between the two germline ends. The CDR3 is 13 residues long. DNA of the CDR3: TGTGCCAGCAGCTCAGCGTACCAAGAGACCCAGTACTTC. It translates to CASSSAYQETQYF.

The chain links TRBV7-2 to TRBJ2-3, with 15 bases matching TRBD2. The CDR3 covers 17 residues. J lost 6 bases, V lost 7 bases, and 11 bases had no gene match. Per germline, CDR1 SGHTA and CDR2 FQGNSA. This CDR3 is CASTLGGLAGGGDTQYF. The CDR3 DNA reads as TGTGCCAGCACCCTCGGGGGACTAGCGGGAGGAGGGGATACGCAGTATTTT. Combining the CDR3 with reference TRBV7-2 and TRBJ2-3 gives the whole variable domain GAGVSQSPSNKVTEKGKDVELRCDPISGHTALYWYRQSLGQGLEFLIYFQGNSAPDKSGLPSDRFSAERTGGSVSTLTIQRTQQEDSAVYLCASTLGGLAGGGDTQYFGPGTRLTVL.

The chain carries TRBV15 and TRBJ2-5; TRBD2 is a possible D gene (5 bases). This CDR3 is built from 15 residues. V dropped 0 bases and J dropped 3 bases, with 11 bases sitting between them. Germline V gene lookup returns CDR1 LNHNV and CDR2 YYDKDF (reference sequence). The CDR3 sequence is CATSRDPGGEETQYF. The CDR3 nucleotides read TGTGCCACCAGCAGAGATCCCGGAGGAGAAGAGACCCAGTACTTC.

The CDR3: CASSLTGDSTNEKLFF. CDR3 coding DNA: TGTGCCAGCAGTTTAACAGGGGATTCAACTAATGAAAAACTGTTTTTT. The chain employs TRBV28 and TRBJ1-4, with 7 bases aligning to TRBD1. The trim removed 2 bases at V and 0 bases at J, leaving 3 bases unmatched. This CDR3 contains 16 residues. CDR1 and CDR2 (germline): MDHEN, SYDVKM.

The chain recombines TRBV28 with TRBJ2-7; D not certain. CDR3 size: 13 residues. CDR1 and CDR2 from the germline V gene are MDHEN and SYDVKM. V lost 6 bases and J 0 bases, leaving 9 bases between the germline ends. The CDR3 loop is CASRGDVSYEQYF. CDR3 in DNA: TGTGCCAGCAGGGGTGACGTCTCCTACGAGCAGTACTTC.

The chain has TRBV29-1 and TRBJ2-3; the match to TRBD2 covers 11 bases. The V segment lost 6 bases and the J segment 7 bases; nucleotides outside the gene matches: 9. The CDR3 runs to 14 residues. Germline V CDR1 and CDR2: SQVTM, ANQGSEA. The CDR3 protein is CSVEVAGGPYTQYF. The CDR3 nucleotides read TGCAGCGTCGAGGTAGCGGGAGGGCCGTATACGCAGTATTTT.

In its sample, this clone is large. This chain connects TRBV19 to TRBJ2-7; 8 bases are a match to TRBD1. The CDR3 covers 15 residues. Trimming took 3 bases from V and 0 from J; bases not matched to a gene: 4. Looked up from germline, CDR1 is LNHDA and CDR2 is SQIVND (reference sequence). The CDR3 DNA reads as TGTGCCAGTAGTATGACAGGGGCCCTCTCCTACGAGCAGTACTTC. This gives the protein CASSMTGALSYEQYF.

J is TRBJ1-1 and V is TRBV30; D unclear. Germline CDR1 and CDR2: GTSNPN and SVGIG (reference sequence). The length of the CDR3 is 13 residues. Trimming cost V 2 bases and J 8 bases, with 15 bases left between them. CDR3 in DNA: TGTGCCTGGAGTCGGGCCCTGGCAGACGAAGCTTTCTTT. Residues: CAWSRALADEAFF.